The 27 T cell receptor beta chains presented below share a single source sample, sequenced in a study of identical twins. Each CDR3 protein is one row after TCRdb ran MiXCR on the 5' RACE reads. The sample lists fewer than 900,000 distinct CDR3 sequences, roughly 18% occurring once. This same sample was also taken into another study, of T cells expressing NK-cell markers.

The source material was PBMCs. These receptors all stem from a woman aged 18-29 years in good health.

The chain joins TRBV7-2 to TRBJ2-1; the D gene is possibly TRBD2 (6 bases). Trimming removed 5 bases from V and 3 bases from J, with 14 bases in between. The germline CDR1 and CDR2 sequences are SGHTA and FQGNSA. This CDR3 has 15 amino acids. CDR3 in DNA: TGTGCCAGCAGCCCCCGGAGGGCCGGCTACAATGAGCAGTTCTTC. Protein: CASSPRRAGYNEQFF.

The V gene is TRBV4-3, the J gene TRBJ1-1; D ambiguous. Germline V gene lookup returns CDR1 LGHNA and CDR2 YSLEER. The CDR3 loop spans 15 amino acids. The ends were cut back, 0 bases at V and 1 base at J, with 9 bases in the middle. The CDR3 DNA follows: TGCGCCAGCAGCCAAGACACGGACTGGAACACTGAAGCTTTCTTT. Translating it yields CASSQDTDWNTEAFF.

This clonotype was recorded once. This chain uses TRBV7-9 with TRBJ2-1, with D perhaps TRBD2 (6 bases). The V end was cut by 0 bases, the J end by 9 bases, with 15 bases between. Germline CDR1 reads SEHNR; CDR2 reads FQNEAQ (reference sequence). The CDR3 covers 15 residues. This CDR3 reads CASSLALVGGGEQFF. The CDR3 DNA is TGTGCCAGCAGCTTAGCGCTAGTGGGAGGTGGTGAGCAGTTCTTC.

The rearrangement links TRBV3-1 to TRBJ1-1; weak D call: TRBD1 (6 bases). This CDR3 region has 14 residues. V gave up 1 base and J gave up 5 bases, with 11 bases separating them. In germline, CDR1 is LGHDT, CDR2 YNNKEL (reference sequence). CDR3 protein: CASSQVQGKTEAFF. The CDR3 bases are TGTGCCAGCAGCCAAGTCCAGGGGAAGACTGAAGCTTTCTTT.

The sample holds a few counts of this clonotype. The chain joins TRBV20-1 to TRBJ2-7; D is undetermined. The length of the CDR3 is 15 residues. Looked up from germline, CDR1 is DFQATT and CDR2 is SNEGSKA (reference sequence). With 0 bases removed from V and 0 bases from J, the gap between germline ends came to 12 bases. The CDR3 here is CSARDPTESSYEQYF. The CDR3 DNA is TGCAGTGCTAGAGACCCGACGGAAAGCTCCTACGAGCAGTACTTC.

This clonotype was seen a few times. The V call is TRBV6-2 or TRBV6-3, the J call TRBJ2-1; 8 bases match TRBD2. Germline CDR1 is MNHEY and CDR2 is SVGEGT. V lost 7 bases to trimming and J lost 4 bases; unmatched junction nucleotides: 9. This CDR3 has 15 amino acids. The CDR3 DNA follows: TGTGCCAGCAATTTCGGGACTAGGCTGTACAATGAGCAGTTCTTC. This codes for CASNFGTRLYNEQFF.

This clonotype turned up a few times. The chain employs TRBV20-1 and TRBJ1-1; D remains unclear. The germline CDR1 and CDR2 sequences are DFQATT and SNEGSKA (reference sequence). Deletions cut 3 bases from V and 0 bases from J, with 11 bases between. This CDR3 has 14 residues. Written as DNA, the CDR3 is TGCAGTGCTAGCCAAGGGTTGGTGAACACTGAAGCTTTCTTT. It encodes CSASQGLVNTEAFF.

This chain uses TRBV28 with TRBJ1-2; D unresolved. Trimming took 6 bases from V and 2 from J, leaving 10 bases between them. Germline loops: CDR1 MDHEN, CDR2 SYDVKM. The CDR3 is 13 residues long. The CDR3 bases are TGTGCCAGCAGGGTAGGAATGAACTATGGCTACACCTTC. Amino acid sequence: CASRVGMNYGYTF.

This clonotype has more than one count but fewer than ten. V is TRBV10-3 and J is TRBJ2-1; D could derive from TRBD1 or TRBD2 (6 bases each). The germline V and J ends were trimmed by 4 bases and 6 bases, with 22 bases remaining between them. CDR1 and CDR2 (germline): ENHRY, SYGVKD. The CDR3 spans 17 residues. The CDR3 reads CAISGGGGRSGANEQFF. Written as DNA, the CDR3 is TGTGCCATCAGTGGCGGAGGGGGTAGAAGCGGAGCCAATGAGCAGTTCTTC.

The table lists this clonotype with a few counts. This chain links TRBV6-5 with TRBJ2-1, with 8 bases that match TRBD2. CDR1 is MNHEY and CDR2 is SVGAGI in the germline V gene. V was pared by 2 bases and J by 3 bases, with 6 bases of the junction left unmatched. The CDR3 length is 16 residues. As DNA, the CDR3 is TGTGCCAGCAGTTACCCGAGCGGGGGATACTACAATGAGCAGTTCTTC. This codes for CASSYPSGGYYNEQFF.

V gene TRBV12-3 or TRBV12-4 combines with J gene TRBJ2-3, with 11 bases matching TRBD2. The CDR3 length is 16 residues. V dropped 6 bases and J dropped 3; count of bases not matched to a gene: 8. CDR3 in amino acids: CASSLGLAGWTDTQYF. The CDR3 nucleotides read TGTGCCAGCAGCCTAGGACTAGCGGGTTGGACAGATACGCAGTATTTT.

V gene TRBV9 combines with J gene TRBJ2-4, with D possibly TRBD1 on 6 matching bases. V was pared by 4 bases and J by 9 bases, with 23 bases between. The CDR3 has 16 amino acids. The germline V gene has CDR1 SGDLS and CDR2 YYNGEE. CDR3 nucleotides: TGTGCCAGCAGCTCAGCCCCTTCAGGCCCACAGGGCATTCAGTACTTC. It codes for CASSSAPSGPQGIQYF. Full variable domain (rest looked up from reference TRBV9 and TRBJ2-4): DSGVTQTPKHLITATGQRVTLRCSPRSGDLSVYWYQQSLDQGLQFLIQYYNGEERAKGNILERFSAQQFPDLHSELNLSSLELGDSALYFCASSSAPSGPQGIQYFGAGTRLSVL.

This clonotype appeared a few times. This sequence joins TRBV7-3 and TRBJ1-1, with D possibly being TRBD1 (6 bases). Trimming removed 5 bases from V and 4 bases from J, with 14 bases in between. There are 14 residues in the CDR3. In germline, CDR1 is SGHTA, CDR2 FQGTGA. For the CDR3, the DNA is TGTGCCAGCAGCCAACAGGGCGCGCGCACTGAAGCTTTCTTT. This gives the protein CASSQQGARTEAFF.

This chain joins TRBV12-3 or TRBV12-4 and TRBJ1-6; perhaps TRBD1 as D (5 bases). V lost 1 base and J 3 bases, leaving 10 bases between the germline ends. The CDR3 extends over 16 amino acids. The CDR3, as DNA: TGTGCCAGCAGTTTAGGTGGGGGTGGCTATAATTCACCCCTCCACTTT. It specifies CASSLGGGGYNSPLHF.

Ten or more counts support this clonotype. This chain links TRBV18 with TRBJ2-1; TRBD1 matches at 7 bases. CDR3 length equals 15 residues. The germline gives CDR1 KGHSH, CDR2 LQKENI. Trimming took 3 bases from V and 6 from J; bases not matched to a gene: 8. The CDR3 loop is CASSPVQGHGNEQFF. The DNA of the CDR3 is TGTGCCAGCTCACCGGTACAGGGGCATGGCAATGAGCAGTTCTTC.

This clonotype occurred a few times. This chain links TRBV5-1 with TRBJ2-1; 14 bases align to TRBD2. Germline V gene data show CDR1 as SGHRS and CDR2 as YFSETQ. Trimming removed 4 bases from V and 7 bases from J; junction bases left unmatched: 7. This CDR3 is built from 16 residues. The DNA for the CDR3 is TGCGCCAGCAGCCTACGACTAGCGGGGGGGCTGAATGAGCAGTTCTTC. It translates to CASSLRLAGGLNEQFF.

This rearrangement joins TRBV20-1 to TRBJ2-7, with 8 positions matching TRBD2. There are 12 residues in the CDR3. Losses at the gene ends were 3 bases for V and 6 bases for J; bases not matched to a gene: 4. CDR1 is DFQATT and CDR2 is SNEGSKA in the germline V gene (reference sequence). In DNA form, the CDR3 reads TGCAGTGCTAGGTTTCTAGCGGGCGAGCAGTACTTC. This sequence encodes CSARFLAGEQYF.

V is TRBV29-1 and J is TRBJ2-6; D may be TRBD1 (5 bases). CDR1 and CDR2 (germline): SQVTM, ANQGSEA. This CDR3 contains 13 residues. The V and J ends lost 5 bases and 2 bases respectively, with 7 bases between them. The CDR3 DNA follows: TGCAGCGTTTCGACAGCTGGGGCCAACGTCCTGACTTTC. Amino acids: CSVSTAGANVLTF.

Comment on this clonotype: One end of the junction does not line up with germline, which may come from a read error. The rearrangement uses TRBV7-7 and TRBJ2-2; no clear D. Germline V gene data show CDR1 as SSHAT and CDR2 as FNYEAQ (reference sequence). This CDR3 is 14 amino acids long. CDR3 region: CASSPSHNTGELFF. In DNA, the CDR3 is TGTGCTAGCAGCCCCTCTCATAACACCGGGGAGCTGTTTTTT.

Regarding this clonotype: The junction departs from the called germline gene at one end, perhaps through a read error. V usage is TRBV20-1 and J usage is TRBJ2-7; 12 bases are shared with TRBD2. CDR1 DFQATT and CDR2 SNEGSKA come from the germline V gene (reference sequence). The CDR3 consists of 17 residues. In DNA form, the CDR3 reads TGCAGTGCTAGATTAAGACTAGCGGGAGTTTTATCCTACGAGCAGCACTTC. Protein sequence: CSARLRLAGVLSYEQHF.

In this sample, this clonotype turned up many times. The junction differs from germline at one of its ends, possibly a read error. This chain connects TRBV5-8 to TRBJ2-1, with D tentatively TRBD2 (6 bases). Germline V gene lookup returns CDR1 SGHTS and CDR2 YDEGEE. The CDR3 loop spans 14 amino acids. In DNA form, the CDR3 reads TGTGCCAGCACCTTGGGGGGATCATTCAATGAGCAGTTCTTC. Protein product: CASTLGGSFNEQFF.

This clonotype was observed a few times. The rearrangement links TRBV12-3 or TRBV12-4 to TRBJ2-7; 9 bases align to TRBD2. Trimming cost V 3 bases and J 1 base; bases outside gene matches: 4. The CDR3 totals 15 residues. This CDR3 is CASSFSSGASYEQYF. The CDR3 DNA reads as TGTGCCAGCAGTTTCTCTAGCGGGGCGTCCTACGAGCAGTACTTC.

The chain combines TRBV29-1 with TRBJ2-1; D is undetermined. The CDR3 is 15 amino acids. V dropped 6 bases and J dropped 0 bases, with 15 bases sitting between them. Germline V gene data show CDR1 as SQVTM and CDR2 as ANQGSEA. CDR3 residues: CSVNGQPSSYNEQFF. For the CDR3, the DNA is TGCAGCGTCAATGGGCAGCCGAGCTCCTACAATGAGCAGTTCTTC.

This clonotype was detected a few times. The chain links TRBV28 to TRBJ1-3, with unresolved D. V shed 7 bases and J shed 0 bases, with 10 bases lying between them. Per the germline V gene, CDR1 is MDHEN and CDR2 is SYDVKM. The CDR3 covers 14 residues. The CDR3 region is CASIDGSSGNTIYF. Written as DNA, the CDR3 is TGTGCCAGCATTGACGGAAGCTCTGGAAACACCATATATTTT.

The sample holds a few counts of this clonotype. The V and J genes are TRBV20-1 and TRBJ2-2; D is unclear. The CDR3 covers 14 residues. V was trimmed by 8 bases and J by 0 bases, leaving 13 bases between them. Germline CDR1 reads DFQATT; CDR2 reads SNEGSKA (reference sequence). The CDR3 nucleotides are TGCAGTACCTTTAGAAACTCGAACACCGGGGAGCTGTTTTTT. Its translation is CSTFRNSNTGELFF.

This rearrangement joins TRBV2 to TRBJ1-2; D ambiguous. Germline lookup yields CDR1 SNHLY and CDR2 FYNNEI. There are 12 residues in the CDR3. Between the trimmed V and J ends, which lost 6 bases and 7 bases, there was a span of 12 bases. DNA for the CDR3: TGTGCCAGCAGCGGAACCTCTGGTGGCTACACCTTC. As protein: CASSGTSGGYTF.

The sample holds a few counts of this clonotype. DNA of the CDR3: TGCGCCAGCAGCCAAGAGGCACATTACACCCGTCGGGTCGCCTACGAGCAGTACTTC. This translates into CASSQEAHYTRRVAYEQYF. The rearrangement uses TRBV4-3 and TRBJ2-7; D is undetermined. This CDR3 region has 19 residues. Trimming stripped 0 bases from V and 2 bases from J, with 23 bases between. Looked up from germline, CDR1 is LGHNA and CDR2 is YSLEER.